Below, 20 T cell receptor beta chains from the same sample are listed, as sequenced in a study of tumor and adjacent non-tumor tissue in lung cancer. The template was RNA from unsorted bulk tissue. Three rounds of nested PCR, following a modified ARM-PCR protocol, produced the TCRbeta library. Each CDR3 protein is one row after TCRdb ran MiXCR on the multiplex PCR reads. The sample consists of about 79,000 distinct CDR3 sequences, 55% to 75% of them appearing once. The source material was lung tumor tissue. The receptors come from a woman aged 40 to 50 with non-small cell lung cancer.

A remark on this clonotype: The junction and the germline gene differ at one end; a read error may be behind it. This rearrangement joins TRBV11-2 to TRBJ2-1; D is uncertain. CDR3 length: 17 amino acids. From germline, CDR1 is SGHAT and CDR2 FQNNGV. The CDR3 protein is CASSLSTRVIFYNEQFF. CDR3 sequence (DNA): TGTGCCAGTAGCTTATCGACAAGGGTAATCTTCTACAATGAGCAATTCTTC.

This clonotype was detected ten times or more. As DNA, the CDR3 is TGCGCCAGCAGCCGGGACAGTAGCAATCAGCCCCAGCATTTT. This codes for CASSRDSSNQPQHF. V is TRBV5-1 and J is TRBJ1-5, with 7 bases aligning to TRBD1. The length of the CDR3 is 14 residues. Germline CDR1 is SGHRS and CDR2 is YFSETQ. Unmatched junction bases numbered 1, after V lost 4 bases and J lost 0 bases.

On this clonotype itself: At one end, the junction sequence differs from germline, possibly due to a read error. CDR3 sequence: CASRDPGLAANNEQFF. The CDR3, as DNA: TGTGCCAGCAGAGATCCGGGATTAGCGGCCAACAATGAGCAATTCTTC. The J gene is TRBJ2-1, the V gene TRBV11-3, with a tentative D call TRBD2 (6 bases). This CDR3 spans 16 amino acids. Germline V lookup: CDR1 SGHNT, CDR2 YENEEA.

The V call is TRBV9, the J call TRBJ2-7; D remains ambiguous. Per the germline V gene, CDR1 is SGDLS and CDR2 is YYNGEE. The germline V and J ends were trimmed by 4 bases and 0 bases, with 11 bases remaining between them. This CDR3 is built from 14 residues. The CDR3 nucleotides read TGTGCCAGCAGCCCCGATATATCCTCCTACGAGCAGTACTTC. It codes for CASSPDISSYEQYF.

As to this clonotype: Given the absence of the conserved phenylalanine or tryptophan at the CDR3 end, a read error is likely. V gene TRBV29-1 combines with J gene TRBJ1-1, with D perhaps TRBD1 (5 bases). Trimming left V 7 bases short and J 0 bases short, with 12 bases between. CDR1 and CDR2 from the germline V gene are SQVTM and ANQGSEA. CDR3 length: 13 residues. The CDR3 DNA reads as TGCAGCGCAACCGACAGAATGAACACTGAAGCTTTCATT. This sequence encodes CSATDRMNTEAFI.

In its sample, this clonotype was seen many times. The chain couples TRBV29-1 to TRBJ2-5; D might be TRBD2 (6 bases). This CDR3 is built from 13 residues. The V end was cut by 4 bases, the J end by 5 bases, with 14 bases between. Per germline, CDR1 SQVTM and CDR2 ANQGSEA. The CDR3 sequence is CSVVGGVRETQYF. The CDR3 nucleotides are TGCAGCGTTGTCGGAGGGGTGAGGGAGACCCAGTACTTC.

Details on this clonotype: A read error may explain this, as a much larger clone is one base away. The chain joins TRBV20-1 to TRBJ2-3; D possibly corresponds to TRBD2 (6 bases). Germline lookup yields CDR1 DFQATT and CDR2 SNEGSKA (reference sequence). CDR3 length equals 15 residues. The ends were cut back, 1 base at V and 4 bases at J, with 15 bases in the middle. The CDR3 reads CSARARLVGADTQYF. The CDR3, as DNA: TGCAGTGCTAGAGCGAGACTAGTGGGCGCAGATACGCAGTATTTT.

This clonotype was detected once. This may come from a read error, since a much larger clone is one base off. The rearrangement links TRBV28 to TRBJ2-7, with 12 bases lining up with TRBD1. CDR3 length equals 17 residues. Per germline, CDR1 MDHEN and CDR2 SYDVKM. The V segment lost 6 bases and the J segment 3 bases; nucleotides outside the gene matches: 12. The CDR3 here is CASSSFGGTGGGYEQYF. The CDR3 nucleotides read TGTGCCAGCAGCTCATTTGGCGGGACAGGGGGCGGCTACGAGCAGTACTTC.

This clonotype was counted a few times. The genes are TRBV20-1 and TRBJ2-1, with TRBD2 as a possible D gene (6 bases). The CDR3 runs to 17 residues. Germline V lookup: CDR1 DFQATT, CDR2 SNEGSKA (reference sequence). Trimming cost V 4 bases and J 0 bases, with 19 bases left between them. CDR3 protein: CSAILPLAEDSYNEQFF. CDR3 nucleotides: TGCAGTGCTATTTTACCATTAGCGGAGGACTCCTACAATGAGCAGTTCTTC.

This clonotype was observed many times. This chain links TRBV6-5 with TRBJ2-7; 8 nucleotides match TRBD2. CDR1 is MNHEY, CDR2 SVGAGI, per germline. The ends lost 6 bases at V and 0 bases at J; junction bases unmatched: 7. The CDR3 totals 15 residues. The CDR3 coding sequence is TGTGCCAGCAGGTCTAGTGGGACTAGCTCCTACGAGCAGTACTTC. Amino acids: CASRSSGTSSYEQYF.

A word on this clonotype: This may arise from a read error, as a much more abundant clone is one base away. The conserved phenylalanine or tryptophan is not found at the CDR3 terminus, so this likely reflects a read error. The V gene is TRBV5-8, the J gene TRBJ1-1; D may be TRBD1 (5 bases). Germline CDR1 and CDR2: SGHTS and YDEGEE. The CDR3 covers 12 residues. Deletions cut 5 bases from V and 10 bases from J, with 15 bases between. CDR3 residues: CASSLVGRGAFV. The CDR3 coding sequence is TGTGCCAGCAGTCTTGTGGGGCGCGGAGCTTTCGTT.

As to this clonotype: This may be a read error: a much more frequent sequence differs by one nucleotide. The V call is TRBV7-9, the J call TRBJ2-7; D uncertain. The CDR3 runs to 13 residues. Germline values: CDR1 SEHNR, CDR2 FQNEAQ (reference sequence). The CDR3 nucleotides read TGTGCCAGCATCTTAGAGGATGCCCGCGAGCAGTACTTC. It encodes CASILEDAREQYF.

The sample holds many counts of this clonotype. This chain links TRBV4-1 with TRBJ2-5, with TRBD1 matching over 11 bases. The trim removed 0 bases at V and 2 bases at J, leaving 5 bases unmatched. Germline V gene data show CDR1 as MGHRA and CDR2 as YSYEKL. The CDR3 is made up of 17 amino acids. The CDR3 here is CASSQDRDRGMQETQYF. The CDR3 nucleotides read TGCGCCAGCAGCCAAGACCGGGACAGGGGGATGCAAGAGACCCAGTACTTC.

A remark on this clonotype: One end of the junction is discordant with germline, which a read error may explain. CDR3 nucleotides: TGTGCCAGTAGCTTAGATCACCAGAGGTCCTGCGAGCAGTACTTC. It translates to CASSLDHQRSCEQYF. V and J are TRBV11-2 and TRBJ2-7; D is uncertain. The CDR3 is 15 amino acids. Germline CDR1 SGHAT, CDR2 FQNNGV.

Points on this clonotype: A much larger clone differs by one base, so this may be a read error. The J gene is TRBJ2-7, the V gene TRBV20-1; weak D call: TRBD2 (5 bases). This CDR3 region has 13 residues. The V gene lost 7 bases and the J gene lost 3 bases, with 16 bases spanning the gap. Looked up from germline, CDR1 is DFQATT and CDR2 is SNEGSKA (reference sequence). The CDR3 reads CSVQSGGGYEQYF. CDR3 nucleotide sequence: TGCAGTGTCCAGTCGGGCGGAGGCTACGAGCAGTACTTC.

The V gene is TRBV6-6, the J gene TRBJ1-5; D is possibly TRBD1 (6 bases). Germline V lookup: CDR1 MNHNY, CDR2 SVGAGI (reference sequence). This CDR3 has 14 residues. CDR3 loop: CVRSLQGYNQPQHF. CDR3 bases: TGTGTCAGGAGTTTACAGGGTTACAATCAGCCCCAGCATTTT.

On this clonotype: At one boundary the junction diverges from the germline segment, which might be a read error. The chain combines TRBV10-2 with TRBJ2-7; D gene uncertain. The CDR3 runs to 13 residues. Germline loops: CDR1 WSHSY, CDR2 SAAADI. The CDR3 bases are TGCTCCAGCAGTGGAGACACTAAGTACGAGCAGTACTTC. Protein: CSSSGDTKYEQYF.

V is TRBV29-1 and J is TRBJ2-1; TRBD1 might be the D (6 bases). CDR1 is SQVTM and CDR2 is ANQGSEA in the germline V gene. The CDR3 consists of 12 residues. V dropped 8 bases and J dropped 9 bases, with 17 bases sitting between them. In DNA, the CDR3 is TGCAGCTCCACCCGGGACACTAGTGAGCAGTTCTTC. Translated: CSSTRDTSEQFF.

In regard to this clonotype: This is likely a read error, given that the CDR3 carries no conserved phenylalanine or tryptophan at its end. This CDR3 is CTWSIGQGGKETQYY. CDR3 nucleotide sequence: TGTACCTGGAGTATTGGCCAGGGGGGGAAGGAGACCCAGTACTAC. The rearrangement links TRBV30 to TRBJ2-5; D is possibly TRBD1 or TRBD2 (7 bases each). The germline V gene encodes CDR1 GTSNPN and CDR2 SVGIG (reference sequence). The CDR3 consists of 15 residues.

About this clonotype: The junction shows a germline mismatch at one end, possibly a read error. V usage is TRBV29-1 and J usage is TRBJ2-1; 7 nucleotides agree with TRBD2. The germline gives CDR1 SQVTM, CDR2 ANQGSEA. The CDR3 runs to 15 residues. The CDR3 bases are TGCGGCGTACCGGGAGCGGGAACCTCTTACAATGAGCAGTTCTTC. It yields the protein CGVPGAGTSYNEQFF.